This T cell receptor beta chain emerged from a study of T cell responses to AZD1222 COVID-19 vaccine. Study-wide results and limits: Donors were largely white British and mainly female; clonal diversity was possibly underestimated.

This clone was counted once. What it recognizes is unknown. The ends were cut back, 5 bases at V and 6 bases at J, with 8 bases in the middle. Germline CDR1 is SEHNR and CDR2 is FQNEAQ (reference sequence). This CDR3 contains 13 residues. Sequencing was performed with immunoSEQ multiplex PCR; in TCRdb, only in-frame clones are kept and a portion is missing. The sample contains roughly 150,000 clones, around 90% of which appear only once. V gene TRBV7-9 combines with J gene TRBJ2-6; D is undetermined. Sequencing used peripheral blood, obtained 28 days after the second AZD1222 dose. This TCR came from an adult who received the AZD1222 COVID-19 vaccine. CDR3 residues: CASSPGVANVLTF. CDR3 sequence (DNA): TGTGCCAGCAGCCCGGGCGTGGCCAACGTCCTGACTTTC. The full variable domain, with the rest looked up from reference TRBV7-9 and TRBJ2-6, is DTGVSQNPRHKITKRGQNVTFRCDPISEHNRLYWYRQTLGQGPEFLTYFQNEAQLEKSRLLSDRFSAERPKGSFSTLEIQRTEQGDSAMYLCASSPGVANVLTFGAGSRLTVL.